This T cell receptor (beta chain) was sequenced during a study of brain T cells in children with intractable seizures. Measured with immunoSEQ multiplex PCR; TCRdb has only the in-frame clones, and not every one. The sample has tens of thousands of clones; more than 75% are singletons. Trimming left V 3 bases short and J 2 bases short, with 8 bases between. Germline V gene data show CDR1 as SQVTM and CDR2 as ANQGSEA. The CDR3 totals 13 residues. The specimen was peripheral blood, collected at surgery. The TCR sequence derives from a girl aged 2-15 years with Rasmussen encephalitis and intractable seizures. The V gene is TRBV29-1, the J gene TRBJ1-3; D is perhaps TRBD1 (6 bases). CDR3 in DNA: TGCAGCGTTGAGGAGGGGGCTGGAAACACCATATATTTT. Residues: CSVEEGAGNTIYF.